This TCR beta chain was sequenced in a study of blood T cell repertoires in COVID-19. Overall study context: The study drew acute and convalescent COVID-19 samples from the United States, Italy and Spain. PBMCs, B-cell-depleted T cells, or T cells were the source of the cDNA or gDNA that made up the material.

Source study methods: The assay estimated nucleated cells by amplifying reference gene primers. Sequencing used immunoSEQ multiplex PCR; TCRdb keeps in-frame clones, though not all of them. From that table come the V and J calls and clone size; the DNA was used to work out D and trimming. This table holds tens of thousands of clones, less than 90% found once. This receptor was taken from a woman at least 80 years old with acute or convalescent COVID-19. The material sequenced was peripheral blood.

The CDR3 nucleotides read TGTGCCAGCAGTGAAAGAACCGGGACAGGGGGCGCCCATAACTATGGCTACACCTTC. Residues: CASSERTGTGGAHNYGYTF. The J gene is TRBJ1-2, the V gene TRBV2; 12 positions match TRBD1. The CDR3 loop spans 19 amino acids. After removal of 2 bases from V and 1 base from J, the junction contained 11 bases not matched to a gene. Germline CDR1 reads SNHLY; CDR2 reads FYNNEI.